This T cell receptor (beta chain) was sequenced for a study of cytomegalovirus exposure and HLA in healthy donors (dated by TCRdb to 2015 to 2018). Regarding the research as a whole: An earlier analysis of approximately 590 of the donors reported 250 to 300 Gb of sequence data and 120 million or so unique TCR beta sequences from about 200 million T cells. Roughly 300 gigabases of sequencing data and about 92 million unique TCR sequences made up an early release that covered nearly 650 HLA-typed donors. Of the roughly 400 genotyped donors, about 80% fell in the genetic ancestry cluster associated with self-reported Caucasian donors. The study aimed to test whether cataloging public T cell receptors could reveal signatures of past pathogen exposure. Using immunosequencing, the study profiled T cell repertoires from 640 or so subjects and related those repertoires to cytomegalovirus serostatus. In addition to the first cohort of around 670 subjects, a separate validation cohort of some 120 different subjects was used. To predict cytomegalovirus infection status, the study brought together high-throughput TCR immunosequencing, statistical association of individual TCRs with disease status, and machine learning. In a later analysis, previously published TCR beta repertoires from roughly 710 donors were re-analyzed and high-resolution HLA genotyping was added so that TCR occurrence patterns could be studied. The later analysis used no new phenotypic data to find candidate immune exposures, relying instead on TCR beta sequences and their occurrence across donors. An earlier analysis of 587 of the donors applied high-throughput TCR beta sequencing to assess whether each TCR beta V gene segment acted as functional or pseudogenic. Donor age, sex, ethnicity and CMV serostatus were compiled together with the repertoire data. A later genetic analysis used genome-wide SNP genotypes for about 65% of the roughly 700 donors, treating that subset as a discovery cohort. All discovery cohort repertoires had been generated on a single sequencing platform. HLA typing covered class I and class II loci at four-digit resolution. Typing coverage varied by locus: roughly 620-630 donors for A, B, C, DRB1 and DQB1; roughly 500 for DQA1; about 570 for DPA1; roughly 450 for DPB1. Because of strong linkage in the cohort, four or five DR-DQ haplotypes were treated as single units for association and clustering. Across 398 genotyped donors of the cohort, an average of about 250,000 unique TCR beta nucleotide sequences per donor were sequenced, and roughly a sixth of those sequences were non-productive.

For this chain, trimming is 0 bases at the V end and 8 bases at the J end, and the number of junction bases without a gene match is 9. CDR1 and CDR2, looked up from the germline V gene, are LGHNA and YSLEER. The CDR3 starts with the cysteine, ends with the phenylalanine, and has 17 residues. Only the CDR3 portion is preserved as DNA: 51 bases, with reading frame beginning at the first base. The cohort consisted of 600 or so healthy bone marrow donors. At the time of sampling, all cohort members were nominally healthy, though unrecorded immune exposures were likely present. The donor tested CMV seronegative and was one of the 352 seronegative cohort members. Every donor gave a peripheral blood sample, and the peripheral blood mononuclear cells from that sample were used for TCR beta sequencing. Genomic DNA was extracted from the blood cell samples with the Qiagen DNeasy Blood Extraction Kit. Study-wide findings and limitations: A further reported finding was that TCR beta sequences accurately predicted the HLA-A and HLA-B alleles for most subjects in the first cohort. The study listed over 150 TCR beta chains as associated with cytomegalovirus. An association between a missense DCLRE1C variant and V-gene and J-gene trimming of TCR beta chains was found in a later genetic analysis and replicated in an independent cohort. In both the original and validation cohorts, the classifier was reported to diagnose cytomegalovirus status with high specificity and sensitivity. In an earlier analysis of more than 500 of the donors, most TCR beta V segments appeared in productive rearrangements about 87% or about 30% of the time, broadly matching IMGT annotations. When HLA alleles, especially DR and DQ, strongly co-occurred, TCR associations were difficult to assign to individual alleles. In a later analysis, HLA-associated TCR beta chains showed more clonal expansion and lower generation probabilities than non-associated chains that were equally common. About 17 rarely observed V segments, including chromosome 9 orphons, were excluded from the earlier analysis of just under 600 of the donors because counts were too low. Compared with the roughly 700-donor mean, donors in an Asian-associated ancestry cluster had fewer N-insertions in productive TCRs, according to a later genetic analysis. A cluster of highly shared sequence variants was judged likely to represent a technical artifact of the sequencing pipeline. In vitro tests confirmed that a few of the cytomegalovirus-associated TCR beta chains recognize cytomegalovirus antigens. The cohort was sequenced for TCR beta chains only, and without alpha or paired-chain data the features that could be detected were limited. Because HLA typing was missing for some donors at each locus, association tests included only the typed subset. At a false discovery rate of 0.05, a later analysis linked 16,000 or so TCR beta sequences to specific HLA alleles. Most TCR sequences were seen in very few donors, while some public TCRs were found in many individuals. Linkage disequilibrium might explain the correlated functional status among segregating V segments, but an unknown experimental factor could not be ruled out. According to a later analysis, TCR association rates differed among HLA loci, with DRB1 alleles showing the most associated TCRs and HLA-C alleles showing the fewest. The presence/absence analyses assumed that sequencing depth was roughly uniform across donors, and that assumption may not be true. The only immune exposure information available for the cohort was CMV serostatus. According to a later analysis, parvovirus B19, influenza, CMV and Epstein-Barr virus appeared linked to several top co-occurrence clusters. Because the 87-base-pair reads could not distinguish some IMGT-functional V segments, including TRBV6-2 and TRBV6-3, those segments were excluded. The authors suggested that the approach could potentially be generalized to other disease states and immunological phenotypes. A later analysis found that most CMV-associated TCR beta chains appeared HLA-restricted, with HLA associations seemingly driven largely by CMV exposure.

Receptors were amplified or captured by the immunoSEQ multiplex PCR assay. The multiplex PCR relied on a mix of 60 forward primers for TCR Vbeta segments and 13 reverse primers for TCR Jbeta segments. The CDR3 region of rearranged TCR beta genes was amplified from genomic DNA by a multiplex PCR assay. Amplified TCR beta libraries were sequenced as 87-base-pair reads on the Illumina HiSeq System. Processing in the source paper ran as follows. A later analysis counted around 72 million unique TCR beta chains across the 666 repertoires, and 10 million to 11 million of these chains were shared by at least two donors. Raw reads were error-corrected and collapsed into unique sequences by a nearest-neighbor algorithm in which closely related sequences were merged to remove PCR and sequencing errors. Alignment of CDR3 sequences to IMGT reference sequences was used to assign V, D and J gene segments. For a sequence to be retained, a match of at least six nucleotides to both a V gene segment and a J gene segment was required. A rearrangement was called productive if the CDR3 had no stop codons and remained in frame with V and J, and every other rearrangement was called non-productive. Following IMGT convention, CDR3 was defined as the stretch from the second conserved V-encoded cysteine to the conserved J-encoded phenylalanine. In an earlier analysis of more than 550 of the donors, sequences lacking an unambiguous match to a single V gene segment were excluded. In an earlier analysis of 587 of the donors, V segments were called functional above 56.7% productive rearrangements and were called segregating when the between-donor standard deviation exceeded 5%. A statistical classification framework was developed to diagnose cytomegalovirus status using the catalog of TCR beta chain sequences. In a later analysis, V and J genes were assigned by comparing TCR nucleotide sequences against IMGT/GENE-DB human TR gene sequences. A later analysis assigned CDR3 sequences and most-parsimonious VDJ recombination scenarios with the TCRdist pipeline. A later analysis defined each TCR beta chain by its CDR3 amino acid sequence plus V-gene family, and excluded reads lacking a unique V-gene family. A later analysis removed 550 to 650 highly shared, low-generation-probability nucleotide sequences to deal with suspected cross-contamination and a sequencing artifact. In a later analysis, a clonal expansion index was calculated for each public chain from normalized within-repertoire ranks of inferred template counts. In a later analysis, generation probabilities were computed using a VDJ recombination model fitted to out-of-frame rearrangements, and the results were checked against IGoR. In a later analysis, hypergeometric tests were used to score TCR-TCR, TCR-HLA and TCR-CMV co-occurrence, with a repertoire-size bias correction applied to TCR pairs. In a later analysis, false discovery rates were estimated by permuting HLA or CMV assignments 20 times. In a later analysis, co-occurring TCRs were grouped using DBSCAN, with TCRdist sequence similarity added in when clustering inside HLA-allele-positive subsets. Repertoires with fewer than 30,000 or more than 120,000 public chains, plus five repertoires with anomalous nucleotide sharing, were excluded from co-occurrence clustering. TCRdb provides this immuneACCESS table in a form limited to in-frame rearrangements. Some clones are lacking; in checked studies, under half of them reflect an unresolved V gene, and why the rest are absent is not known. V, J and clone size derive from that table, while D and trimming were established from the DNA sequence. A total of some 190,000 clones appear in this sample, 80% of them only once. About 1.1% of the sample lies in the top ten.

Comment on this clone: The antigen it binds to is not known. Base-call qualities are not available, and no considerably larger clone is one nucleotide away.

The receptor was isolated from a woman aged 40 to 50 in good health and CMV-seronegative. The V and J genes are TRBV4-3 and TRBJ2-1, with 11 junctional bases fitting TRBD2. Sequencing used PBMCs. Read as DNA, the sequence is TGCGCCAGCAGCCAAGATCCCCTAGCGGGAGGTATATATGAGCAGTTCTTC. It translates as CASSQDPLAGGIYEQFF.